Below are 23 T cell receptor beta chains sequenced from a single sample in a study of T cells in Graves' hyperthyroidism and ophthalmopathy. RNA transcripts were the template for amplifying TCR beta CDR3 regions. TCR CDR3 underwent first-round RT-PCR with the HTBI primer set. TCRdb ran MiXCR on the multiplex PCR reads and lists one entry per CDR3 protein. The table has around 280,000 distinct CDR3 sequences, roughly 13% seen once. Material: blood. The source of these receptors is a woman aged 40 to 50 with Graves' hyperthyroidism.

This clonotype was counted between two and nine times. The chain is built from TRBV19 and TRBJ2-5, with a possible D match to TRBD1 (5 bases). V was shortened by 0 bases and J by 0 bases, with 8 bases between the two germline ends. The CDR3 runs to 15 residues. Germline values: CDR1 LNHDA, CDR2 SQIVND (reference sequence). CDR3 loop: CASSIDQGYQETQYF. CDR3 bases: TGTGCCAGTAGTATAGATCAGGGATACCAAGAGACCCAGTACTTC.

The sample holds one count of this clonotype. This rearrangement joins TRBV7-6 to TRBJ2-7; TRBD2 aligns across 9 bases. The V gene's germline CDR1 is SGHVS and CDR2 FNYEAQ. With 3 bases clipped from V and 6 bases from J, the junction kept 3 bases outside the gene matches. CDR3 length: 13 residues. DNA of the CDR3: TGTGCCAGCAGCTTTAGCGGGAGTGTCGAGCAGTACTTC. Its protein product is CASSFSGSVEQYF.

This clonotype was recorded many times. The V call is TRBV12-3 or TRBV12-4, the J call TRBJ1-1, with unresolved D. Trimming pared 5 bases from V and 5 bases from J, leaving 12 bases between. This CDR3 is built from 13 residues. The CDR3 DNA reads TGTGCCAGCAGTGACGGGGTGGGGACTGAAGCTTTCTTT. This gives the protein CASSDGVGTEAFF.

This clonotype was observed a handful of times. Here the CDR3 DNA reads TGTGCCAGCAGTGAACCGGATGGATTCAACATTCAGTACTTC. This translates into CASSEPDGFNIQYF. This sequence joins TRBV6-1 and TRBJ2-4; D remains ambiguous. Germline CDR1 and CDR2: MNHNS and SASEGT. V was pared by 2 bases and J by 7 bases, with 12 bases between. This CDR3 has 14 amino acids.

This clonotype was picked up many times. The chain couples TRBV12-3 or TRBV12-4 to TRBJ2-7, with D perhaps assigned TRBD1 or TRBD2 (6 bases each). V lost 7 bases and J lost 4, with 17 bases in between. This CDR3 region has 14 residues. The CDR3 coding sequence is TGTGCCAGCACCTTCGGGGGCCGTTTTTACGAGCAGTACTTC. Its protein is CASTFGGRFYEQYF.

This clonotype was detected a few times. V is TRBV29-1 and J is TRBJ2-3, with 9 bases aligning to TRBD2. Germline lookup yields CDR1 SQVTM and CDR2 ANQGSEA. V lost 8 bases to trimming and J lost 0 bases; unmatched junction nucleotides: 6. The CDR3 sequence is 14 residues long. The CDR3 loop is CSTITSGSTDTQYF. In nucleotides, the CDR3 is TGCAGCACAATTACTAGCGGGAGCACAGATACGCAGTATTTT.

This clonotype was seen at least ten times. The chain uses TRBV7-8 and TRBJ1-5, with TRBD1 as a possible D gene (6 bases). Germline values: CDR1 SGHVS, CDR2 FQNEAQ. The CDR3 is made up of 14 amino acids. V lost 4 bases and J 5 bases, leaving 12 bases between the germline ends. The CDR3 reads CASSSLTGYQPQHF. The DNA for the CDR3 is TGTGCCAGCAGCTCCCTTACAGGGTATCAGCCCCAGCATTTT.

This clonotype has more than one count but fewer than ten. This is likely a read error, given that the CDR3 carries no conserved phenylalanine or tryptophan at its end. The V and J genes are TRBV10-3 and TRBJ2-7; D is possibly TRBD1 or TRBD2 (7 bases each). Trimming took 11 bases from V and 0 from J, leaving 23 bases between them. CDR3 length: 16 amino acids. The germline gives CDR1 ENHRY, CDR2 SYGVKD. The CDR3 reads CAPRPGGLPSSYEQYL. The CDR3, as DNA: TGTGCCCCCCGCCCAGGGGGACTACCCAGCTCCTACGAGCAGTACCTC.

This clonotype showed up many times. The rearrangement joins TRBV2 to TRBJ1-5; TRBD1 agrees at 10 bases. This CDR3 has 14 residues. Germline trimming cut 3 bases from V and 5 bases from J; bases unmatched to any gene: 1. The germline gives CDR1 SNHLY, CDR2 FYNNEI. CDR3 sequence reads: CASSETGGHQPQHF. The CDR3, as DNA: TGTGCCAGCAGTGAGACAGGGGGCCATCAGCCCCAGCATTTT.

This clonotype was recorded many times. The gene calls are TRBV11-3 and TRBJ2-5, with D tentatively TRBD1 or TRBD2 (5 bases each). This CDR3 spans 13 amino acids. V lost 3 bases and J 3 bases, leaving 8 bases between the germline ends. Germline V gene sequence: CDR1 SGHNT, CDR2 YENEEA. CDR3 amino acids: CASSFRGEETQYF. The DNA of the CDR3 is TGTGCCAGCAGCTTTAGAGGGGAAGAGACCCAGTACTTC.

This clonotype was recorded many times. The chain joins TRBV12-3 or TRBV12-4 to TRBJ1-4; maybe TRBD1 (6 bases). The CDR3 totals 14 residues. V was trimmed by 2 bases and J by 4 bases, leaving 8 bases between them. The CDR3 DNA sequence: TGTGCCAGCAGTTTACGACAGGTTAATGAAAAACTGTTTTTT. It encodes CASSLRQVNEKLFF.

This clonotype was seen ten or more times. The chain is built from TRBV20-1 and TRBJ2-7, with D possibly called TRBD1 or TRBD2 (5 bases each). The CDR3 totals 15 residues. Trimming shortened V by 1 base and J by 1 base, and 14 bases separated the two germline ends. In germline, CDR1 is DFQATT, CDR2 SNEGSKA (reference sequence). The CDR3 DNA sequence: TGCAGTGCTAGAGGGCCGGGGCGAGGTTCCTACGAGCAGTACTTC. Amino acids: CSARGPGRGSYEQYF.

This clonotype has a handful of counts. The rearrangement uses TRBV19 and TRBJ1-5; D is possibly TRBD1 (5 bases). This CDR3 has 15 residues. V shed 1 base and J shed 10 bases, with 17 bases lying between them. Germline loops: CDR1 LNHDA, CDR2 SQIVND (reference sequence). The CDR3 nucleotides read TGTGCCAGTAGTATAGCAGGGAATCATATAGATCCCCAGCATTTT. Translating it yields CASSIAGNHIDPQHF.

The CDR3 bases are TGTGCCAGCAAGGCCCTAGCGGGGGTAGATACGCAGTATTTT. Amino acids: CASKALAGVDTQYF. V is TRBV2 and J is TRBJ2-3; 10 bases are shared with TRBD2. J gave up 5 bases and V 7 bases, and 6 bases lay outside the gene matches. The CDR3 sequence is 14 residues long. CDR1 and CDR2 (germline): SNHLY, FYNNEI. The full variable domain, in which reference TRBV2 and TRBJ2-3 provide the parts outside the CDR3, is EPEVTQTPSHQVTQMGQEVILRCVPISNHLYFYWYRQILGQKVEFLVSFYNNEISEKSEIFDDQFSVERPDGSNFTLKIRSTKLEDSAMYFCASKALAGVDTQYFGPGTRLTVL.

The table lists this clonotype with many counts. V gene TRBV30 combines with J gene TRBJ1-5; 8 positions agree with TRBD1. Germline CDR1 is GTSNPN and CDR2 is SVGIG (reference sequence). The V and J ends lost 1 base and 1 base, in that order; junction bases with no gene match: 3. This CDR3 comprises 15 residues. The CDR3 reads CAWSAGGVSNQPQHF. CDR3 DNA: TGTGCCTGGAGTGCAGGGGGCGTGAGCAATCAGCCCCAGCATTTT.

This clonotype was found many times. V gene TRBV28 combines with J gene TRBJ1-2; 9 bases are shared with TRBD1. Germline values: CDR1 MDHEN, CDR2 SYDVKM. CDR3 length: 14 residues. The V and J ends lost 7 bases and 5 bases, in that order; junction bases with no gene match: 8. CDR3 amino acids: CASTPWGQGYGYTF. The CDR3 nucleotides read TGTGCCAGCACCCCGTGGGGACAGGGTTATGGCTACACCTTC.

In this sample, this clonotype turned up a few times. This chain links TRBV13 with TRBJ2-7, with 8 bases lining up with TRBD2. Trimming removed 0 bases from V and 4 bases from J; junction bases left unmatched: 5. This CDR3 comprises 15 residues. The germline CDR1 and CDR2 sequences are PRHDT and FYEKMQ (reference sequence). CDR3 residues: CASSLGGTSKYEQYF. For the CDR3, the DNA is TGTGCCAGCAGCTTAGGGGGGACTAGTAAGTACGAGCAGTACTTC.

In the case of this clonotype: This may stem from a read error, because a much larger clone lies one nucleotide away. The rearrangement joins TRBV27 to TRBJ1-6, with D hard to call. Germline V gives CDR1 MNHEY, CDR2 SMNVEV (reference sequence). This CDR3 comprises 12 residues. CDR3 protein: CPSAPSRRSLHF. The CDR3 region has the DNA TGTCCCAGCGCCCCCAGCAGGAGATCCCTCCACTTT.

Many counts were recorded for this clonotype. This chain links TRBV12-3 or TRBV12-4 with TRBJ2-5, with D perhaps assigned TRBD1 or TRBD2 (5 bases each). This CDR3 spans 15 amino acids. Trimming stripped 2 bases from V and 0 bases from J, with 10 bases between. The CDR3 loop is CASSLTGTHQETQYF. In DNA, the CDR3 is TGTGCCAGCAGTTTAACCGGGACCCACCAAGAGACCCAGTACTTC.

At least ten counts were recorded for this clonotype. The chain has TRBV6-1 and TRBJ2-1; D ambiguous. Germline loops: CDR1 MNHNS, CDR2 SASEGT. The V end was cut by 10 bases, the J end by 0 bases, with 16 bases between. The CDR3 covers 15 residues. The CDR3 DNA reads TGTGCCACGACCCCCGCGGATAGCTCCTACAATGAGCAGTTCTTC. Its translation: CATTPADSSYNEQFF.

This clonotype showed up many times. The chain is built from TRBV7-2 and TRBJ2-5, with D possibly being TRBD1 (6 bases). CDR3 length: 17 residues. Trimming left V 0 bases short and J 1 base short, with 15 bases between. Germline CDR1 reads SGHTA; CDR2 reads FQGNSA. DNA of the CDR3: TGTGCCAGCAGCTTAGCGGGGGCAGGGGCCGCCCAAGAGACCCAGTACTTC. Protein product: CASSLAGAGAAQETQYF.

This clonotype was seen many times. V gene TRBV3-1 combines with J gene TRBJ1-4; D unresolved. The CDR3 totals 15 residues. CDR1 is LGHDT, CDR2 YNNKEL, per germline (reference sequence). The V end lost 0 bases, the J end lost 8 bases, and 13 bases lay between the germline ends. The CDR3 sequence is CASSQDSGVREKLFF. CDR3 in DNA: TGTGCCAGCAGCCAAGACAGCGGCGTAAGGGAAAAACTGTTTTTT.

This clonotype was observed at least ten times. J is TRBJ2-7 and V is TRBV11-2; weak D call: TRBD2 (6 bases). Germline assignment: CDR1 SGHAT and CDR2 FQNNGV. With 4 bases removed from V and 3 bases from J, the gap between germline ends came to 31 bases. The CDR3 sequence is 20 residues long. CDR3 loop: CASSSKLYRGMGLLDYEQYF. The CDR3 DNA reads TGTGCCAGCAGCTCAAAGCTATACCGGGGCATGGGACTCTTAGACTACGAGCAGTACTTC.